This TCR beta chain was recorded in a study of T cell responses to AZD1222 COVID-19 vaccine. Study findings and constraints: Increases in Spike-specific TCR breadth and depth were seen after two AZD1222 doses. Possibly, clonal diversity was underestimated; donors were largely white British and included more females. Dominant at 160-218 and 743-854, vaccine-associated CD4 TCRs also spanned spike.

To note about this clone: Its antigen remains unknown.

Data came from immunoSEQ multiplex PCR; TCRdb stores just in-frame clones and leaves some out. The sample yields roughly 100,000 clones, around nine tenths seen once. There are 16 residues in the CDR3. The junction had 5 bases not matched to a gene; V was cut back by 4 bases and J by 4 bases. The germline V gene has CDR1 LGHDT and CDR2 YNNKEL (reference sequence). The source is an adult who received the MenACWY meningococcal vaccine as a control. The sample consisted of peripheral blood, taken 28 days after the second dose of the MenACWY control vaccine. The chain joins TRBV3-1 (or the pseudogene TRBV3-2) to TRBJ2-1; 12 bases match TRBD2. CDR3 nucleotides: TGTGCCAGCAGCCCCCTGACTAGCGGGGGTTACAATGAGCAGTTCTTC. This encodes CASSPLTSGGYNEQFF.